These T cell receptor beta chains were read from a single sample in a study of blood T cell repertoires in COVID-19. TCRdb keeps only in-frame clones here, not all; method: immunoSEQ multiplex PCR. The table includes roughly 160,000 clones, more than 65% detected once. Source material: PBMCs or T cells enriched from blood (not recorded which). All receptors derive from a man aged 55 to 70 who had recovered from COVID-19. Both conserved end residues are trimmed from each CDR3. Rows may omit the clone size; those that give it use once, few, many or a size class.

clone_size: .
v_call: TRBV5-1
cdr3_aa: ASRGLTGGMSGELF

clone_size: .
v_call: TRBV2
cdr3_aa: ASILGLLMATDTQY

clone_size: .
v_call: TRBV30
cdr3_aa: AWSVGQSYSNQPQH

clone_size: few
v_call: TRBV18
cdr3_aa: ASSPPGQGYTDTQY

clone_size: .
v_call: TRBV29-1
cdr3_aa: SVQTGQETQY

clone_size: few
v_call: TRBV5-4
cdr3_aa: ASSLTNQPQH

clone_size: .
v_call: TRBV6-4
cdr3_aa: ASSDEGAHEQF

clone_size: .
v_call: TRBV29-1
cdr3_aa: SVKQGDWETQY

clone_size: .
v_call: TRBV5-4
cdr3_aa: ASSAPGTSGKREQY

clone_size: .
v_call: TRBV5-1
cdr3_aa: ASSLVGLAGGLDEQF

clone_size: few
v_call: TRBV29-1
cdr3_aa: SVRHWREGSYEQY

clone_size: .
v_call: TRBV19
cdr3_aa: ASSPGLAGVRYEQY

clone_size: .
v_call: TRBV2
cdr3_aa: ASSEAGQDFQPQH

clone_size: .
v_call: TRBV4-1
cdr3_aa: ASSLSGNEQF

clone_size: .
v_call: TRBV5-1
cdr3_aa: ASSLYREETQY

clone_size: few
v_call: TRBV7-8
cdr3_aa: ASSLGTGGWETQY

clone_size: .
v_call: TRBV15
cdr3_aa: ATSSDRGSSYEQY

clone_size: .
v_call: TRBV30
cdr3_aa: AWRWTNTGELF

clone_size: .
v_call: TRBV5-1
cdr3_aa: ASSPTPGRGYEQY

clone_size: .
v_call: TRBV28
cdr3_aa: ASTAGVRGQPQH

clone_size: .
v_call: TRBV13
cdr3_aa: ASSTDTISYEQY

clone_size: .
v_call: TRBV27
cdr3_aa: ASSLSQGSWNEKLF

clone_size: once
v_call: TRBV4-1
cdr3_aa: ASSQRDRKMPQH

clone_size: .
v_call: TRBV5-1
cdr3_aa: ASSLGRQGAGLTQY

clone_size: .
v_call: TRBV6-5
cdr3_aa: ASSYTGGWVTEAF

clone_size: once
v_call: TRBV20-1
cdr3_aa: SASGGAVQY

clone_size: .
v_call: TRBV5-4
cdr3_aa: ASSPGQGVRNEQY

clone_size: .
v_call: TRBV11-2
cdr3_aa: ASSLELAGVYEQY

clone_size: once
v_call: TRBV2
cdr3_aa: ASRADPGVTEAF